This T cell receptor beta chain emerged from a study of T cells in Graves' hyperthyroidism and ophthalmopathy. CDR3 size: 10 residues. V gave up 8 bases and J gave up 2 bases, with 3 bases separating them. Germline lookup yields CDR1 SGHTA and CDR2 FQGNSA. Ophthalmopathy patients all had a Clinical Activity Score of at least 3, a NOSPECS grade of at least 4 and disease under 3 months old. Diagnoses were made from clinical symptoms, serum measures (thyroxine and TRAb), thyroid ultrasound and orbital computed tomography. Amplification targeted TCR beta CDR3 regions from RNA transcripts. Researchers ran a first-round RT-PCR on the TCR CDR3 using the HTBI primer set. TCRdb ran MiXCR on the multiplex PCR reads and lists one entry per CDR3 protein. This sample yields roughly 500,000 distinct CDR3 sequences, of which approximately 23% are seen a single time; approximately 54% belongs to the top ten. Whole-study findings and limits: Among clonotypes expanded in thyroid above 0.001, most were also found in blood.

In this sample, this clonotype turned up many times. Antigen unknown. This chain links TRBV7-2 with TRBJ2-5; D gene uncertain. The receptor comes from a woman in her 70s with Graves' ophthalmopathy. Sample: blood. The chain's CDR3 is CASGQETQYF. The CDR3 region has the DNA TGTGCCAGCGGTCAAGAGACCCAGTACTTC.